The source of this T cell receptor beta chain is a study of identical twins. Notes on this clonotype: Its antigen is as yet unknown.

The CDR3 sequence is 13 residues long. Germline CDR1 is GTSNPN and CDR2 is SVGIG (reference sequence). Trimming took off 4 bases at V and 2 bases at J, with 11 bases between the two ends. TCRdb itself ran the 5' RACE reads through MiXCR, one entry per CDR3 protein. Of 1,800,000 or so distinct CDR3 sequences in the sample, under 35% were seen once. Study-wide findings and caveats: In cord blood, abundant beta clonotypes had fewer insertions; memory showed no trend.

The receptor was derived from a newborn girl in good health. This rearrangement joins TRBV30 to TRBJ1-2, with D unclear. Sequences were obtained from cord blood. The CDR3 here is CAWNRLGNYGYTF. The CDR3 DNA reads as TGTGCCTGGAACCGGCTGGGGAACTATGGCTACACCTTC.